This TCR beta chain was recorded in a study of CD8 T cells in Susac syndrome. Reverse transcription used about 0.5 to 1 ug RNA and random hexamers. Using its own MiXCR run on the immunoSEQ multiplex PCR reads, TCRdb lists one record per CDR3 protein. The sample yields about 80,000 distinct CDR3 sequences, 94% seen once. J lost 0 bases, V lost 0 bases, and 2 bases had no gene match. CDR1 MNHEY and CDR2 SVGEGT come from the germline V gene. This CDR3 contains 16 residues. The control participants were healthy donors, and these controls were matched with respect to both age and sex. The chain employs TRBV6-2 or TRBV6-3 and TRBJ2-1; 7 bases are shared with TRBD2. Sequenced: CD8+ T cells from PBMCs. The sequence was obtained from a human donor in good health. The DNA of the CDR3 is TGTGCCAGCAGTTACTCGGGGGGGAACTCCTACAATGAGCAGTTCTTC. Translated, it gives CASSYSGGNSYNEQFF.